This T cell receptor (beta chain) derives from a study of OX40 agonist ivuxolimab in advanced cancers. At the level of the study: Partial response was recorded in three patients: one hepatocellular carcinoma and two cutaneous melanoma cases.

TCRdb keeps only in-frame clones here, not all; method: immunoSEQ multiplex PCR. This table has roughly 97,000 clones, 80% to 90% appearing once. Regarding the study as a whole: Relative to CD4+, CD8+ T cells held more expanded clones on average. The study observed clonal expansion of CD4+ and CD8+ blood T cells by week 6 at 0.1 to 3.0 mg/kg.

The CDR3 has 18 amino acids. Trimming pared 0 bases from V and 0 bases from J, leaving 12 bases between. The germline V gene has CDR1 SGHNT and CDR2 YENEEA. As concerns this clone: The antigen is undetermined. Different DNA sequences within this sample yield the same CDR3.

The rearrangement links TRBV11-3 to TRBJ1-6, with D perhaps TRBD1 (5 bases). The sequence was obtained from an adult with an advanced solid tumor such as melanoma, head and neck, liver or kidney cancer. Sequencing used CD4+ or CD8+ T cells sorted from blood, obtained in a trial of the OX40 agonist ivuxolimab. The chain's CDR3 is CASSLDQGGSSYNSPLHF. CDR3 in DNA: TGTGCCAGCAGCTTAGATCAGGGTGGAAGCTCCTATAATTCACCCCTCCACTTT.